The TCR beta chain under discussion was sequenced for a study of T cells in women clearing cervical HPV infection. Prevalent HPV16 infections were excluded; only incident single HPV16 infections included. A remark on this clone: Its matching antigen is unknown. Sequencing ends 3 residues short of the CDR3 end; the germline J gene provides the rest.

Study-level findings and limits: Cases and controls were distinguished at AUC around 0.8 by richness and V genes. Cases carried less TRBV6-7 than controls: approximately 0.1% versus 0.16%.

The CDR3 contains 14 residues. V lost 9 bases and J lost 2, with 15 bases in between. CDR1 and CDR2 from the germline V gene are MDHEN and SYDVKM. TCR beta CDR3 amplified by multiplex PCR from roughly 1,300 ng genomic DNA. Sequencing was performed with immunoSEQ multiplex PCR; in TCRdb, only in-frame clones are kept and a portion is missing. This listing includes roughly 13,000 clones. The receptor's source is a woman aged 18 to 75 with a cervical HPV16 infection that either progressed to CIN3+ or cleared (not recorded which). The chain uses TRBV28 and TRBJ2-3; D possibly corresponds to TRBD2 (6 bases). The sample comprised blood buffy coat. The CDR3 sequence: CASHGGTNTDTQYF. The covered CDR3 bases are TGTGCCAGTCATGGGGGGACCAACACAGATACG.